These T cell receptor beta chains were read from a single sample in a study of a mutant IDH1 vaccine in newly diagnosed glioma. Here immunoSEQ multiplex PCR was the method, and the copy in TCRdb shows in-frame clones only, minus some. The table has approximately 70,000 clones, 65% to 90% seen once. The specimen comprised PBMCs, sampled from a glioma patient treated with radiotherapy, temozolomide or both. Receptors were obtained from a man aged 25 to 40 with glioma. The CDR3 runs from the conserved cysteine through the conserved F or W. Each record gives: J gene, V gene, clone size, D gene, CDR3 protein, CDR3 DNA. A D gene is named only where the DNA matches it firmly. Part of the rows lack a size; the others show once, few, many or a class for expanded clones.

TRBJ2-7 TRBV19 . . CASSITVTYEQYF TGTGCCAGTAGTATTACAGTAACCTACGAGCAGTACTTC
TRBJ1-1 TRBV5-5 . TRBD1 CASSPPRGPNTEAFF TGTGCCAGCAGCCCCCCGAGGGGGCCGAACACTGAAGCTTTCTTT
TRBJ1-3 TRBV7-8 . . CASSSQQGSAGNTIYF TGTGCCAGCAGCTCCCAACAGGGATCCGCTGGAAACACCATATATTTT
TRBJ2-7 TRBV18 . . CASSAGTSYEQYF TGTGCCAGCTCAGCCGGGACCTCCTACGAGCAGTACTTC
TRBJ2-7 TRBV4-1 . . CASSQVSGDGAYEQYF TGCGCCAGCAGCCAAGTCTCTGGGGACGGAGCCTACGAGCAGTACTTC
TRBJ1-6 TRBV15 . TRBD1 CATSRDWTGPNSPLHF TGTGCCACCAGCAGAGACTGGACAGGGCCGAATTCACCCCTCCACTTT
TRBJ2-1 TRBV5-1 . TRBD2 CASSLGTSSYNEQFF TGCGCCAGCAGCTTGGGGACTAGCTCCTACAATGAGCAGTTCTTC
TRBJ1-2 TRBV27 . . CASTSWGDSPYGYTF TGTGCCAGCACCTCCTGGGGGGATTCCCCCTATGGCTACACCTTC
TRBJ1-2 TRBV4-1 . TRBD1 CASSQGQGPGYGYTF TGCGCCAGCAGCCAAGGACAGGGCCCGGGCTATGGCTACACCTTC
TRBJ2-7 TRBV20-1 . . CSARGGYEQYF TGCAGTGCTAGGGGCGGCTACGAGCAGTACTTC
TRBJ1-5 TRBV7-9 once . CASSFGGESNQPQHF TGTGCCAGCAGCTTTGGTGGGGAGAGCAATCAGCCCCAGCATTTT
TRBJ2-5 TRBV7-9 . TRBD2 CASSRASGGQETQYF TGTGCCAGCAGCCGAGCTAGCGGGGGCCAAGAGACCCAGTACTTC
TRBJ1-2 TRBV29-1 once . CSVGTDGYTF TGCAGCGTTGGGACTGATGGCTACACCTTC
TRBJ2-2 TRBV9 . . CASSPFGNTGELFF TGTGCCAGCAGCCCTTTCGGGAACACCGGGGAGCTGTTTTTT
TRBJ1-4 TRBV5-6 . . CASSLGSGAATEKLFF TGTGCCAGCAGCTTGGGATCGGGCGCAGCGACCGAAAAACTGTTTTTT
TRBJ1-3 TRBV29-1 few . CSVVGDTIYF TGCAGCGTTGTCGGGGACACCATATATTTT
TRBJ1-4 TRBV27 . . CASGGQNEKLFF TGTGCCAGCGGGGGGCAGAATGAAAAACTGTTTTTT
TRBJ1-5 TRBV6-5 . . CASSPLRGSNQPQHF TGCGCCAGCAGCCCCCTCCGGGGGAGCAATCAGCCCCAGCATTTT
TRBJ1-1 TRBV2 . . CASTRTYLDTEAFF TGTGCCAGCACCCGGACCTACTTGGACACTGAAGCTTTCTTT
TRBJ1-5 TRBV27 . . CASSLSSSNQPQHF TGTGCCAGCAGTTTATCGTCGAGCAATCAGCCCCAGCATTTT
TRBJ1-1 TRBV5-6 . . CASSLEGGCTEAFF TGTGCCAGCAGCTTGGAGGGGGGATGCACTGAAGCTTTCTTT
TRBJ1-5 TRBV21-1 . . CASNLLRFERVGCQPQHF TGTGCCAGCAACCTACTGCGTTTTGAGAGGGTCGGATGTCAGCCCCAGCATTTT
TRBJ1-5 TRBV28 . . CASSLTRLSNTQPQHF TGTGCCAGCAGTTTAACCCGGTTGTCCAACACCCAGCCCCAGCATTTT
TRBJ1-4 TRBV16 . . CASSQSPGRNEKLFF TGTGCCAGCAGCCAATCGCCAGGGCGTAATGAAAAACTGTTTTTT
TRBJ2-5 TRBV14 . TRBD2 CASSLSGLAGWETQYF TGTGCCAGCAGCCTTTCCGGACTAGCGGGCTGGGAGACCCAGTACTTC
TRBJ1-4 TRBV2 . . CASIPEINEKLFF TGTGCCAGCATACCGGAAATTAATGAAAAACTGTTTTTT
TRBJ2-1 TRBV7-2 . TRBD1 CASSRGQTTLYNEQFF TGTGCCAGCAGCAGGGGACAGACTACTCTCTACAATGAGCAGTTCTTC
TRBJ2-1 TRBV4-1 . . CASSQDLGDPYNEQFF TGCGCCAGCAGCCAAGATCTCGGGGATCCCTACAATGAGCAGTTCTTC
TRBJ1-2 TRBV20-1 . . CSARLGQLETF TGCAGTGCTAGATTGGGACAATTGGAAACCTTC
TRBJ2-6 TRBV7-9 . . CASSLRRASGANVLTF TGTGCCAGCAGCCTAAGACGGGCCTCTGGGGCCAACGTCCTGACTTTC
TRBJ1-4 TRBV7-9 . . CASSSISGVNEKLFF TGTGCCAGCAGCTCGATATCCGGGGTTAATGAAAAACTGTTTTTT
TRBJ1-6 TRBV5-4 . . CASSLEPNSPLHF TGTGCCAGCAGCTTGGAACCAAATTCACCCCTCCACTTT
TRBJ1-5 TRBV6-6 . . CASSLLGNQPQHF TGTGCCAGCAGCCTGTTGGGCAATCAGCCCCAGCATTTT
TRBJ2-7 TRBV5-1 . TRBD1 CASSLAGGPYEQYF TGCGCCAGCAGCTTGGCAGGGGGTCCTTACGAGCAGTACTTC
TRBJ2-2 TRBV7-6 . TRBD1 CASSWGQTTGELFF TGTGCCAGCAGCTGGGGACAGACCACCGGGGAGCTGTTTTTT
TRBJ2-7 TRBV13 . . CASSHMTAYRDEQYF TGTGCCAGCAGCCATATGACCGCCTACAGGGACGAGCAGTACTTC
TRBJ1-1 TRBV2 . . CASSVQRSMNTEAFF TGTGCCAGCAGTGTTCAGAGAAGCATGAACACTGAAGCTTTCTTT
TRBJ1-2 TRBV12-5 . TRBD1 CASGLGPGTGIGYTF TGTGCTAGTGGTTTGGGACCCGGGACAGGGATCGGCTACACCTTC
TRBJ1-2 TRBV19 . . CASSSSLSYTF TGTGCCAGTAGTTCCAGTCTTAGCTACACCTTC
TRBJ2-5 TRBV6-1 . . CASSEQTGFETQYF TGTGCCAGCAGTGAACAAACAGGGTTCGAGACCCAGTACTTC
TRBJ2-7 TRBV9 . . CASSVDRAPIYEQYF TGTGCCAGCAGCGTAGACCGGGCCCCAATCTACGAGCAGTACTTC
TRBJ1-2 TRBV7-9 . . CASSFSSGVGFYGYTF TGTGCCAGCAGCTTCTCCAGTGGGGTCGGGTTCTATGGCTACACCTTC
TRBJ1-2 TRBV7-9 . . CASSLALTEGTYGYTF TGTGCCAGCAGCTTAGCCCTGACAGAGGGAACCTATGGCTACACCTTC
TRBJ1-5 TRBV21-1 . . CASRGDGTENQPQHF TGTGCCAGCAGGGGGGACGGGACAGAAAATCAGCCCCAGCATTTT
TRBJ1-2 TRBV18 . TRBD1 CASSSGGQGSGYTF TGCGCCAGCTCATCGGGGGGACAGGGATCTGGCTACACCTTC
TRBJ2-2 TRBV4-1 once TRBD1 CASSRTGTGPYTGELFF TGCGCCAGCAGCCGAACCGGGACAGGGCCTTACACCGGGGAGCTGTTTTTT